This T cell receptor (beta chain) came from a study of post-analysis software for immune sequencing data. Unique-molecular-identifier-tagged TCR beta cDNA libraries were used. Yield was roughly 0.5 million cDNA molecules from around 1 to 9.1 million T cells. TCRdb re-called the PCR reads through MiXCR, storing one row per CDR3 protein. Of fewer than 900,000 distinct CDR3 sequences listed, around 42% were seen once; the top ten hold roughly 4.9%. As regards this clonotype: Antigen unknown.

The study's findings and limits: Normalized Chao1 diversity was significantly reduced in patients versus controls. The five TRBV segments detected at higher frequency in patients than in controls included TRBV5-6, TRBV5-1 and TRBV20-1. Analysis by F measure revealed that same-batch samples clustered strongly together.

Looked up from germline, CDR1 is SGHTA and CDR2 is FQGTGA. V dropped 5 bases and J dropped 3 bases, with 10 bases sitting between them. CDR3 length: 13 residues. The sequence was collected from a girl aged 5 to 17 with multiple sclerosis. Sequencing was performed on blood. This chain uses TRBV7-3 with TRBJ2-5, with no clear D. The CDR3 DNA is TGTGCCAGCAGCCCCAACATCAAAGAGACCCAGTACTTC. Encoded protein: CASSPNIKETQYF.